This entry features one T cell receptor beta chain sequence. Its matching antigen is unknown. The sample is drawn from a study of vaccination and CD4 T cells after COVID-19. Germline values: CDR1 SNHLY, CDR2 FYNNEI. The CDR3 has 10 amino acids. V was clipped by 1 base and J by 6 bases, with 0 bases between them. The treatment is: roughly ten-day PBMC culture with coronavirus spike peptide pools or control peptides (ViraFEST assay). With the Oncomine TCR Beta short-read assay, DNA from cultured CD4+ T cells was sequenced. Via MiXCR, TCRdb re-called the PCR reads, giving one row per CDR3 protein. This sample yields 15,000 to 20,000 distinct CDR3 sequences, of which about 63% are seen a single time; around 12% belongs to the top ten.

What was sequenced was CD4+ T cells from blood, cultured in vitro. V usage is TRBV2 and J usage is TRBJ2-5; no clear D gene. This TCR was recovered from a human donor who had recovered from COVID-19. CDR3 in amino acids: CASSEETQYF. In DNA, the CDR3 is TGTGCCAGCAGTGAAGAGACCCAGTACTTC. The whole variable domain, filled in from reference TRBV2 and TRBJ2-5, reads EPEVTQTPSHQVTQMGQEVILRCVPISNHLYFYWYRQILGQKVEFLVSFYNNEISEKSEIFDDQFSVERPDGSNFTLKIRSTKLEDSAMYFCASSEETQYFGPGTRLLVL.